The rows below give T cell receptor beta chains drawn from one sample of a study of human CD8 memory T cell subsets. Reanalyzing the 5' RACE reads, TCRdb keeps one entry per CDR3 protein, without DNA. In all, the sample yields approximately 12,000 distinct CDR3 sequences. The specimen was CD8+ T cells from PBMCs. These TCRs come from a human donor in good health. Each CDR3 is given with its conserved first and last residue. The size of a clone is reported for some rows only, either as once, few or many, or as a class for expanded clones.

size,J,V,CDR3
.,TRBJ2-7,TRBV6-1,CASILEREGPEQYF
.,TRBJ1-1,TRBV3-1,CASSQDTWDTEAFF
.,TRBJ2-7,TRBV7-9,CASSYPPRTGASYEQYF
.,TRBJ2-7,TRBV28,CASSPLSSGSFLDF
.,TRBJ2-7,TRBV12-3/TRBV12-4,CASSPLGLAEQYF
medium-sized,TRBJ2-7,TRBV29-1,CSVEIPGTADSYEQYF
.,TRBJ2-7,TRBV6-2/TRBV6-3,CASGPGLAYEQYF
.,TRBJ2-1,TRBV7-9,CASSLAGDHEQFF
.,TRBJ2-5,TRBV27,CASSSGQGETQYF
medium-sized,TRBJ2-3,TRBV7-2,CASSLPPRDTQYF
.,TRBJ2-2,TRBV24-1,CATSDSLEAGELFF
.,TRBJ2-3,TRBV18,CASSLGTSATDTQYF
.,TRBJ2-1,TRBV19,CASSISLAGHNEQFF
.,TRBJ2-7,TRBV7-2,CASSPLAGGYEQYF
.,TRBJ2-1,TRBV7-6,CASSLGGASGNHNEQFF
medium-sized,TRBJ2-7,TRBV7-6,CASSTGQGPYEQYF